A single sample gave rise to the 21 T cell receptor beta chains below, sequenced in a study of long-term antiretroviral therapy in people with HIV. This was the immunoSEQ v3.0 assay at survey level. The assay was immunoSEQ multiplex PCR, and TCRdb's table has in-frame clones only and misses some. The sample lists just over 35,000 clones, 75% to 90% occurring once. Material: unsorted PBMCs, obtained 2.2 years after starting antiretroviral therapy. The receptor set was obtained from a man younger than 35 with HIV.

The V call is TRBV5-6, the J call TRBJ1-1; no reliable D call. The germline V and J ends were trimmed by 4 bases and 6 bases, with 13 bases remaining between them. Per germline, CDR1 SGHDT and CDR2 YYEEEE. This CDR3 is 13 amino acids long. The CDR3 reads CASSPPWVAEAFF. As DNA, the CDR3 is TGTGCCAGCAGCCCACCCTGGGTGGCTGAAGCTTTCTTT.

This clone was picked up one time. This chain links TRBV19 with TRBJ2-7, with TRBD1 identical over 7 bases. CDR1 and CDR2 (germline): LNHDA, SQIVND (reference sequence). This CDR3 has 13 residues. Trimming at V came to 7 bases and at J to 3 bases, leaving 6 bases not matched to a gene. CDR3 sequence: CASTGQAVYEQYF. The CDR3 DNA is TGTGCCAGTACCGGACAGGCGGTCTACGAGCAGTACTTC.

The chain recombines TRBV30 with TRBJ2-3; tentative D call: TRBD1 (6 bases). The germline CDR1 and CDR2 sequences are GTSNPN and SVGIG (reference sequence). V dropped 3 bases and J dropped 2 bases, with 12 bases sitting between them. The CDR3 loop spans 14 amino acids. The CDR3 DNA reads TGTGCCTGGAGAGCAGGGGTTAACACAGATACGCAGTATTTT. Translation gives CAWRAGVNTDTQYF.

The J gene is TRBJ1-3, the V gene TRBV5-8; unclear D gene. The CDR3 has 14 residues. Trimming took 7 bases from V and 0 from J, leaving 11 bases between them. Per the germline V gene, CDR1 is SGHTS and CDR2 is YDEGEE. CDR3 DNA: TGTGCCAGCTTCCTCGCGCGCTCTGGAAACACCATATATTTT. Its protein product is CASFLARSGNTIYF.

The V call is TRBV6-5, the J call TRBJ2-7; D possibly uses TRBD1 or TRBD2 (7 bases each). V was trimmed by 4 bases and J by 4 bases, leaving 20 bases between them. CDR1 is MNHEY and CDR2 is SVGAGI in the germline V gene. The CDR3 spans 16 residues. This CDR3 is CASSSGRGRLGYEQYF. The CDR3 bases are TGTGCCAGCAGTTCGGGGAGGGGGCGCCTGGGTTACGAGCAGTACTTC.

This clone was detected a few times. The CDR3 spells CASSQGQGEPYGYTF. CDR3 DNA: TGTGCCAGCAGCCAGGGACAGGGGGAGCCCTATGGCTACACCTTC. The V call is TRBV4-2, the J call TRBJ1-2, with 11 bases fitting TRBD1. Germline loops: CDR1 LGHNA, CDR2 YNFKEQ. V was clipped by 3 bases and J by 4 bases; unmatched bases: 4. The CDR3 consists of 15 residues.

The CDR3 nucleotides are TGTGCCAGCTCACGGGTACGGGACAACACTGAAGCTTTCTTT. This encodes CASSRVRDNTEAFF. This rearrangement joins TRBV18 to TRBJ1-1, with D possibly TRBD1 on 5 matching bases. Deletions cut 4 bases from V and 2 bases from J, with 11 bases between. The CDR3 is 14 residues long. Germline-derived CDR1 and CDR2 are KGHSH and LQKENI.

The chain combines TRBV6-1 with TRBJ1-4; D might be TRBD1 (6 bases). The germline CDR1 and CDR2 sequences are MNHNS and SASEGT. This CDR3 has 14 amino acids. V lost 4 bases to trimming and J lost 3 bases, with 9 bases between them. The CDR3 nucleotides are TGTGCCAGCAGTGGATACAGGGCTAATGAAAAACTGTTTTTT. This encodes CASSGYRANEKLFF.

The chain employs TRBV2 and TRBJ1-5; D perhaps matches TRBD1 (6 bases). Trimming stripped 5 bases from V and 7 bases from J, with 15 bases between. The CDR3 totals 14 residues. Germline CDR1 SNHLY, CDR2 FYNNEI. The CDR3 DNA sequence: TGTGCCAGCAGTAACAGGGATGGGGGCCAGCCCCAGCATTTT. It codes for CASSNRDGGQPQHF.

This chain joins TRBV30 and TRBJ1-1, with 12 bases identical to TRBD1. Trimming cost V 4 bases and J 1 base; bases outside gene matches: 13. Germline V gives CDR1 GTSNPN, CDR2 SVGIG (reference sequence). This CDR3 contains 18 residues. Here the CDR3 reads CAWTEGQGARWWNTEAFF. For the CDR3, the DNA is TGTGCCTGGACCGAGGGACAGGGGGCGCGTTGGTGGAACACTGAAGCTTTCTTT.

CDR3: CASSLLTGTGVQETQYF. CDR3 sequence (DNA): TGTGCCAGTAGTCTCCTAACCGGGACAGGTGTTCAAGAGACCCAGTACTTC. The chain recombines TRBV19 with TRBJ2-5; 8 positions agree with TRBD1. In germline, CDR1 is LNHDA, CDR2 SQIVND (reference sequence). The CDR3 runs 17 residues. V gave up 5 bases and J gave up 2 bases; unmatched junction bases: 13.

The chain joins TRBV7-2 to TRBJ1-1, with 9 bases matching TRBD1. Germline CDR1 and CDR2: SGHTA and FQGNSA. The CDR3 contains 14 residues. J lost 5 bases, V lost 3 bases, and 4 bases had no gene match. CDR3 nucleotide sequence: TGTGCCAGCAGCTTGACAGGGGGTGAGACTGAAGCTTTCTTT. Amino acids: CASSLTGGETEAFF.

This sequence joins TRBV5-4 and TRBJ2-1; the D is unclear. The CDR3 length is 13 residues. Germline-derived CDR1 and CDR2 are SGHNT and YYREEE (reference sequence). Trimming removed 0 bases at V and 10 bases at J, with 11 bases between. The CDR3 coding sequence is TGTGCCAGCAGCTTGGACGGGCCTCAGGAGCAGTTCTTC. As protein: CASSLDGPQEQFF.

V gene TRBV6-7 combines with J gene TRBJ2-2, with D perhaps matching TRBD1 (6 bases). TRBV6-7 is an open reading frame whose function is uncertain. V gave up 9 bases and J gave up 1 base, with 12 bases separating them. The CDR3 has 14 residues. CDR3 residues: CASTRTVNTGELFF. The DNA of the CDR3 is TGTGCCAGTACTAGGACAGTGAACACCGGGGAGCTGTTTTTT.

V is TRBV11-1 and J is TRBJ2-1; tentatively, D is TRBD2 (7 bases). Germline V gives CDR1 SGHAT, CDR2 FQDESV (reference sequence). There are 14 residues in the CDR3. The ends were cut back, 5 bases at V and 8 bases at J, with 16 bases in the middle. CDR3 protein: CASSAMGGPDEQFF. The CDR3 coding sequence is TGTGCCAGCAGCGCCATGGGGGGGCCCGATGAGCAGTTCTTC.

This chain uses TRBV7-2 with TRBJ1-6, with D uncertain. Germline values: CDR1 SGHTA, CDR2 FQGNSA. Trimming removed 0 bases at V and 4 bases at J, with 10 bases between. The CDR3 contains 16 residues. CDR3 sequence reads: CASSLAGPSYNSPLHF. In DNA form, the CDR3 reads TGTGCCAGCAGCTTAGCAGGGCCATCTTATAATTCACCCCTCCACTTT.

J is TRBJ2-6 and V is TRBV6-1; D possibly corresponds to TRBD1 (5 bases). This CDR3 contains 15 residues. Germline V gives CDR1 MNHNS, CDR2 SASEGT. Deletions cut 5 bases from V and 0 bases from J, with 8 bases between. This CDR3 reads CASSTDSSGANVLTF. The DNA of the CDR3 is TGTGCCAGCAGTACCGACAGCTCTGGGGCCAACGTCCTGACTTTC.

This rearrangement joins TRBV29-1 to TRBJ2-2, with no clear D. V was cut by 1 base and J by 0 bases, with 9 bases left in between. Germline V CDR1 and CDR2: SQVTM, ANQGSEA. The CDR3 is 15 amino acids. CDR3 bases: TGCAGCGTTGAAGGCCGGGCATCGAACACCGGGGAGCTGTTTTTT. Protein product: CSVEGRASNTGELFF.

The chain is built from TRBV28 and TRBJ1-1; D is undetermined. Germline V CDR1 and CDR2: MDHEN, SYDVKM. Trimming took 2 bases from V and 0 from J, leaving 16 bases between them. This CDR3 region has 17 residues. In DNA, the CDR3 is TGTGCCAGCAGTTTAGGGGTTGGGAGCTACATGAACACTGAAGCTTTCTTT. Translated: CASSLGVGSYMNTEAFF.

The V call is TRBV4-2, the J call TRBJ2-5, with D possibly TRBD1 on 6 matching bases. The germline CDR1 and CDR2 sequences are LGHNA and YNFKEQ. CDR3 length: 17 residues. Deletions cut 1 base from V and 1 base from J, with 16 bases between. Here the CDR3 reads CASSQGLLGTIQETQYF. CDR3 bases: TGTGCCAGCAGCCAAGGACTCCTCGGGACAATCCAAGAGACCCAGTACTTC.

The chain couples TRBV7-8 to TRBJ2-5; D perhaps matches TRBD1 (5 bases). Germline V gene data show CDR1 as SGHVS and CDR2 as FQNEAQ. The V gene lost 3 bases and the J gene lost 6 bases, with 11 bases spanning the gap. This CDR3 comprises 13 residues. CDR3: CASSFTREQTQYF. CDR3 nucleotide sequence: TGTGCCAGCAGCTTCACCAGGGAACAGACCCAGTACTTC.